A single sample gave rise to the 4 T cell receptor beta chains below, sequenced in a study of T cell changes during pregnancy in multiple sclerosis. Sequencing was performed with immunoSEQ multiplex PCR; in TCRdb, only in-frame clones are kept and a portion is missing. The sample lists tens of thousands of clones, about 93% occurring once. The sequencing here drew on CD8+ T cells from peripheral blood mononuclear cells, taken in the second trimester of pregnancy. The receptors were gathered from a female donor with multiple sclerosis, enrolled in a pregnancy study.

The rearrangement uses TRBV27 and TRBJ2-1; D gene ambiguous. The V end lost 5 bases, the J end lost 0 bases, and 11 bases lay between the germline ends. Germline loops: CDR1 MNHEY, CDR2 SMNVEV (reference sequence). This CDR3 region has 15 residues. CDR3 protein: CASSPTVSSYNEQFF. CDR3 DNA: TGTGCCAGCAGTCCGACTGTGAGCTCCTACAATGAGCAGTTCTTC.

The chain uses TRBV2 and TRBJ2-5; D is ambiguous. The CDR3 runs to 15 residues. Per germline, CDR1 SNHLY and CDR2 FYNNEI. V lost 7 bases, J lost 1 base, and 16 bases lay in between. CDR3: CASNGFRMGQETQYF. In DNA form, the CDR3 reads TGTGCCAGCAACGGGTTTAGAATGGGCCAAGAGACCCAGTACTTC.

This rearrangement joins TRBV7-6 to TRBJ1-1; perhaps TRBD1 as D (6 bases). Germline values: CDR1 SGHVS, CDR2 FNYEAQ. This CDR3 is built from 14 residues. The ends were cut back, 5 bases at V and 8 bases at J, with 18 bases in the middle. CDR3 sequence: CASSPAPPGDEAFF. The CDR3, as DNA: TGTGCCAGCAGCCCCGCCCCCCCAGGGGACGAAGCTTTCTTT. Variable domain in full (rest from reference TRBV7-6 and TRBJ1-1): GAGVSQSPRYKVTKRGQDVALRCDPISGHVSLYWYRQALGQGPEFLTYFNYEAQQDKSGLPNDRFSAERPEGSISTLTIQRTEQRDSAMYRCASSPAPPGDEAFFGQGTRLTVV.

This clone showed up just a few times. V gene TRBV9 combines with J gene TRBJ1-1; D is ambiguous. The CDR3 sequence is 13 residues long. Germline CDR1 SGDLS, CDR2 YYNGEE. Trimming stripped 0 bases from V and 1 base from J, with 4 bases between. This chain's CDR3 is CASSVVKNTEAFF. As DNA, the CDR3 is TGTGCCAGCAGCGTAGTCAAGAACACTGAAGCTTTCTTT. Using reference TRBV9 and TRBJ1-1 for the parts outside the CDR3, the full variable domain is DSGVTQTPKHLITATGQRVTLRCSPRSGDLSVYWYQQSLDQGLQFLIQYYNGEERAKGNILERFSAQQFPDLHSELNLSSLELGDSALYFCASSVVKNTEAFFGQGTRLTVV.